This TCR beta chain stems from a study of blood T cell repertoires in COVID-19. The CDR3 spans 14 residues. CDR1 is MDHEN, CDR2 SYDVKM, per germline. The J segment lost 3 bases and the V segment lost 7 bases, leaving 9 bases of the junction unmatched. Method: immunoSEQ multiplex PCR; TCRdb's copy keeps in-frame clones and lacks some. The sample contains 140,000 to 150,000 clones, 70% to 90% of which appear only once. The chain recombines TRBV28 with TRBJ2-7; 7 bases fit TRBD1. Sequencing was done on a sample of peripheral blood. The TCR comes from a human donor with acute or convalescent COVID-19. The donor label of this sample is uncertain. The CDR3 is CASKVGTAGYEQYF. CDR3 sequence (DNA): TGTGCCAGCAAGGTCGGGACAGCTGGCTACGAGCAGTACTTC.